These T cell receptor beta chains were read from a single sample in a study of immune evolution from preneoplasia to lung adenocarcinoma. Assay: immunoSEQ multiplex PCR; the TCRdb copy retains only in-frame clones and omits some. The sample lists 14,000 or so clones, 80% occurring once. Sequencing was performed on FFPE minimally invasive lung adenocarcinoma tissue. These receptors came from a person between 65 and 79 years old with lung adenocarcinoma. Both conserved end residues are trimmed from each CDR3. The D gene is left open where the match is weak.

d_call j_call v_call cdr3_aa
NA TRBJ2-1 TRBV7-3 ASRPKSEQF
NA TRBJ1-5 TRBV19 ASSISQGSNQPQH
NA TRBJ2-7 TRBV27 ASSGMGVLEQY
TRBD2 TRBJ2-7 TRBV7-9 ASSRTSGYEQY
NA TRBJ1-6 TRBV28 ASRKGGPNSPLH
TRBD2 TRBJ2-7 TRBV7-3 ASSQPGLGYYEQY
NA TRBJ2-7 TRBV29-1 SARDIQAKGEQY
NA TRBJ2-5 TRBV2 ASGLWGRETQY
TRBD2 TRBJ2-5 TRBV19 ASSTGLVETQY
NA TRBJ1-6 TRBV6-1 ASMAVFNSPLH
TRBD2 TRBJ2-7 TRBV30 AWSAGTSNGEQY
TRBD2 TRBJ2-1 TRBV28 ASRSGTYNEQF
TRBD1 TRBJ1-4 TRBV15 ATSPDRIYEKLF
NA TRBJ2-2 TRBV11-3 ASSSLLGTANTGELF
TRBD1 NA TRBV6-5 ASSYELRGPTYEQY
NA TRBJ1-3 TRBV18 ASSRPLADTIY
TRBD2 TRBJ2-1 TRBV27 ASSQLAGGDNEQF
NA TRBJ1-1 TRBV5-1 ASSLDNSDAEAF
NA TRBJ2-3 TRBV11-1 ASSFSGLRADTQY
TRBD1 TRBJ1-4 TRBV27 AVRDSHNEKLF
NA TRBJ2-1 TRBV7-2 ASSQSRDSGQF
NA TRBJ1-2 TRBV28 ASSPSNYGYT
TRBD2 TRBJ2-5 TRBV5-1 ASSLGRGGQETQY
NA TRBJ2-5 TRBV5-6 ASSLIRGAFYQETQY
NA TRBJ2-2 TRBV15 ATSRGLTGELF
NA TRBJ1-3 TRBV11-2 ASSFTQSSGNTIY
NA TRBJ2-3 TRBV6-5 ASTDSTDRQY
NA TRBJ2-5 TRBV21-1 ASSKGQGKTQY